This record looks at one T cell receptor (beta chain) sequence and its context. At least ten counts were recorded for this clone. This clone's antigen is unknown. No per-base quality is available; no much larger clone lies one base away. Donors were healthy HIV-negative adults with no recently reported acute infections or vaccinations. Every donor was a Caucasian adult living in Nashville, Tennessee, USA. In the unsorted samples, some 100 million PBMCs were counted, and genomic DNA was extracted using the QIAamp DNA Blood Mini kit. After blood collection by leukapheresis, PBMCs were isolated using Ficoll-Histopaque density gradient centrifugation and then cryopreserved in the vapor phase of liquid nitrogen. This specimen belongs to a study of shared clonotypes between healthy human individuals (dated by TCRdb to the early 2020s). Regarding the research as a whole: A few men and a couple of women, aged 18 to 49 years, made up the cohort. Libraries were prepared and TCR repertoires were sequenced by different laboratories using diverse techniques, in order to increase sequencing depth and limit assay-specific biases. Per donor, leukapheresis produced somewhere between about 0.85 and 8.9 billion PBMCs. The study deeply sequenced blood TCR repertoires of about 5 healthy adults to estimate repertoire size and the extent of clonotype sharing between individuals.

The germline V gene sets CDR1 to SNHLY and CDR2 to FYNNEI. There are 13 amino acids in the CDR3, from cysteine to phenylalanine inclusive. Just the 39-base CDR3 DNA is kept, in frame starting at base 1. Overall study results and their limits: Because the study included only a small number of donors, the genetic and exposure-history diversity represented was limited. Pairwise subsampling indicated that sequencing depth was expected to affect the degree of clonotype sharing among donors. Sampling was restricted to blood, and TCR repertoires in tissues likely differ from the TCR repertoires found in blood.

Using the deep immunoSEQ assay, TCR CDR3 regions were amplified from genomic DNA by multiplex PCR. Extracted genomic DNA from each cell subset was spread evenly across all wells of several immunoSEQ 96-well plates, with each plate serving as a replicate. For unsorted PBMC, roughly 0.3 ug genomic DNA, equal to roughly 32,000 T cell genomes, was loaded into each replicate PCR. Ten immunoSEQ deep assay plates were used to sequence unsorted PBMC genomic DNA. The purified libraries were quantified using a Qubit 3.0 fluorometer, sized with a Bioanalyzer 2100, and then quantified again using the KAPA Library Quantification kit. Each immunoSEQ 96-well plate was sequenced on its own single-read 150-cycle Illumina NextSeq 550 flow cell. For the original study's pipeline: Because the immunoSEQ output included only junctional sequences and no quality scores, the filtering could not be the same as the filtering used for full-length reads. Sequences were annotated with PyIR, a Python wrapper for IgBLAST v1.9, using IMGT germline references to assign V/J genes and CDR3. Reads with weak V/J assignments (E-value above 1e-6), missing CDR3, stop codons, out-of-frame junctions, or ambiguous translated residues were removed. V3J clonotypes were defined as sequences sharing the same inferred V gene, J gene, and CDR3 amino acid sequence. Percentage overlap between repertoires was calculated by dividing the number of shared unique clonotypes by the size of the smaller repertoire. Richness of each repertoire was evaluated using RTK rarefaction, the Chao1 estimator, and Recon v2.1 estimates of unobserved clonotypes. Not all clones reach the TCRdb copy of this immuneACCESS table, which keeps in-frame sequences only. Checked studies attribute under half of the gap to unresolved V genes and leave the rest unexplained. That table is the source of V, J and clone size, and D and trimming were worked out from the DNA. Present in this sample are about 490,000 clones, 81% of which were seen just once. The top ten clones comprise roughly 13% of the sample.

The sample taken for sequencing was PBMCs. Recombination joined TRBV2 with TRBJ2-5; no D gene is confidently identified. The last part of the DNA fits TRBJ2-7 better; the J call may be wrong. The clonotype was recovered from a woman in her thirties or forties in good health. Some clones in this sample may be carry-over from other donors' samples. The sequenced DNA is TGTGCCAGCAGTTCCAACTGGTCCTACGAGCAGTACTTC. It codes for CASSSNWSYEQYF.